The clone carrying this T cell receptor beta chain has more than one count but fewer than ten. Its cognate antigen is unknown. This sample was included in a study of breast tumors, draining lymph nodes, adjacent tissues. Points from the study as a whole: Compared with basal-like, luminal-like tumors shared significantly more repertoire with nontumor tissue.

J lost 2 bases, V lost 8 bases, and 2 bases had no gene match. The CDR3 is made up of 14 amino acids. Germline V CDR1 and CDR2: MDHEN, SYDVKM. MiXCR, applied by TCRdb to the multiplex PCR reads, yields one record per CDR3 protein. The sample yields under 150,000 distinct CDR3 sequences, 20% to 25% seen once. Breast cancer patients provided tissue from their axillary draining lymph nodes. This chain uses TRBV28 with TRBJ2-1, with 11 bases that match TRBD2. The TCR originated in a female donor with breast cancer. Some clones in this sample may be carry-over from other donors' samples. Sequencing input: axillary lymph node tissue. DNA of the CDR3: TGTGCCAGCCATAGCGGGAGGGCCTACAATGAGCAGTTCTTC. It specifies CASHSGRAYNEQFF.